The clone carrying this T cell receptor beta chain was seen a handful of times. The record originates from a study of T-cell memory formation after mild COVID-19. Via MiXCR, TCRdb re-called the 5' RACE reads, giving one row per CDR3 protein. This table has about 240,000 distinct CDR3 sequences, roughly 10% appearing once. This CDR3 contains 15 residues. J was trimmed by 6 bases and V by 4 bases; bases with no gene match: 7. The sequenced sample consisted of PBMCs or a T cell subset sorted from them (not recorded which). The TCR was taken from a young man who had mild COVID-19 (a few samples of this study predate the infection). Cell type and time point are not known. The chain uses TRBV23-1 and TRBJ2-1; 9 nucleotides align to TRBD2. TRBV23-1 is an ORF; its function is uncertain. The CDR3 DNA follows: TGCGCCAGCAGTCCCGCGGGGGGGCCAGGCAATGAGCAGTTCTTC. It is translated as CASSPAGGPGNEQFF.